At least ten counts were recorded for the clone carrying this T cell receptor beta chain. Its antigen is undetermined. Original methodology: A distant-metastasis classifier for papillary thyroid cancer was built using CDR3 differences across clinicopathological groups. TCRdb re-clonotyped the PCR reads via MiXCR. The V and J calls follow TCRdb's processing rather than the paper's. The sample carries 15,000 to 20,000 clones, approximately 23% recorded once. All patients reached thyroid surgery having received no treatment beforehand. This sample was included in a study of metastatic and nonmetastatic thyroid tumors. About the research overall: Comparison of repertoires was carried out across blood and tumor or nodule tissue from malignant and benign thyroid patients. Overall study results and limits: In both blood and tumor samples, TCR beta diversity was reported significantly higher for malignant than benign nodules.

Germline V gene data show CDR1 as DFQATT and CDR2 as SNEGSKA (reference sequence). There are 13 residues in the CDR3. Deletions cut 4 bases from V and 7 bases from J, with 14 bases between. The source material was adjacent normal tissue. This chain uses TRBV20-1 with TRBJ2-4; D possibly corresponds to TRBD1 (6 bases). This receptor was identified in a female donor with papillary thyroid cancer or a benign thyroid nodule (not recorded which). Some clones in this sample may be carry-over from other donors' samples. The CDR3: CSANRDTQNIQYF. CDR3 DNA: TGCAGTGCTAACCGGGACACCCAGAACATTCAGTACTTC.